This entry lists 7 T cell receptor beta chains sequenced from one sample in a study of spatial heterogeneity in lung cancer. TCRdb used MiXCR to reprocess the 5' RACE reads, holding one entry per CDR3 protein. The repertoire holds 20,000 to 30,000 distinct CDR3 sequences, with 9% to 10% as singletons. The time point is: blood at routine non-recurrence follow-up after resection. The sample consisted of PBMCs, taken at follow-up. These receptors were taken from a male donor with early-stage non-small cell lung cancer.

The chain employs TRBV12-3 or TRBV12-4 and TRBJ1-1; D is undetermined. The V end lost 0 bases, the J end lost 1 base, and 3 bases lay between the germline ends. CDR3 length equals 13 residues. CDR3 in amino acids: CASSLAGNTEAFF. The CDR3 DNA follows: TGTGCCAGCAGTTTAGCTGGGAACACTGAAGCTTTCTTT.

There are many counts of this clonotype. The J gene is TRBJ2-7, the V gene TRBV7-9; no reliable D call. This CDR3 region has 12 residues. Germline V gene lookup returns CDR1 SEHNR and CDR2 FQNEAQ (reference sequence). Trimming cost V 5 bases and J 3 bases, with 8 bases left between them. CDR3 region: CASSQNYYEQYF. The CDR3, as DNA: TGTGCCAGCAGCCAAAATTACTACGAGCAGTACTTC.

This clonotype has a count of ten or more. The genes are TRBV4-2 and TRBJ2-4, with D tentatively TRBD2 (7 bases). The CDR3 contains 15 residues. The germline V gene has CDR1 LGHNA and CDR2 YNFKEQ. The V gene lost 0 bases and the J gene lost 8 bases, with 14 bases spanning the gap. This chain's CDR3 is CASSQDGRGGDIQYF. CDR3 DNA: TGTGCCAGCAGCCAAGATGGAAGGGGGGGTGACATTCAGTACTTC.

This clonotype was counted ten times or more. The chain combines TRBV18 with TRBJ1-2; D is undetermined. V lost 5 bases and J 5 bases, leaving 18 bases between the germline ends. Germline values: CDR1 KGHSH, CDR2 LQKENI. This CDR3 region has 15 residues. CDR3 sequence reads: CASSANPTGGYGYTF. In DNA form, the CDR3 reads TGTGCCAGCTCAGCAAACCCGACGGGCGGTTATGGCTACACCTTC.

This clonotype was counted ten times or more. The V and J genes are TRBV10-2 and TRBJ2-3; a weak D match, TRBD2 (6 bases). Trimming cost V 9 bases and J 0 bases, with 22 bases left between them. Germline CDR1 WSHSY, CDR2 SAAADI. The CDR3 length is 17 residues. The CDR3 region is CASNHPMHGTSTDTQYF. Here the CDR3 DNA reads TGCGCCAGTAACCACCCGATGCACGGGACTAGCACAGATACGCAGTATTTT.

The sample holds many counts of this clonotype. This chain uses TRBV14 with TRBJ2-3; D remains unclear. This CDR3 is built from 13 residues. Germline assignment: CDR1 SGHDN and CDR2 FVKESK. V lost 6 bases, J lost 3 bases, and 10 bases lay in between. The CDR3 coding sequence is TGTGCCAGCAGTTTGACTGATACAGATACGCAGTATTTT. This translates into CASSLTDTDTQYF.

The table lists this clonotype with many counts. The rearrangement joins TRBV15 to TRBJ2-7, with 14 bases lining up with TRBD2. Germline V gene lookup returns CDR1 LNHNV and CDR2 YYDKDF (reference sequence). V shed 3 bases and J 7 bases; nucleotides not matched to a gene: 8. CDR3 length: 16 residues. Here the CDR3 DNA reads TGTGCCACCAGCAGGGGCTCCGGGACTAGCGGGGGTGAGCAGTACTTC. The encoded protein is CATSRGSGTSGGEQYF.